A single sample is the source of the 29 T cell receptor beta chains below, sequenced in a study of early T cells in non-severe SARS-CoV-2 infection. From the 5' RACE reads, TCRdb called clonotypes with MiXCR, one entry per CDR3 protein. The sample consists of tens of thousands of distinct CDR3 sequences, roughly 15% of them appearing once. The source was whole blood, collected at baseline. All receptors come from an adult who was a healthcare worker with PCR-confirmed SARS-CoV-2 infection or an uninfected control (not recorded which).

This rearrangement joins TRBV28 to TRBJ2-5; no clear D. Germline CDR1 MDHEN, CDR2 SYDVKM. The CDR3 extends over 13 amino acids. Deletions cut 6 bases from V and 5 bases from J, with 13 bases between. For the CDR3, the DNA is TGTGCCAGCAGCGTAGGGTTAGAGGAGACCCAGTACTTC. It specifies CASSVGLEETQYF.

The rearrangement links TRBV12-3 or TRBV12-4 to TRBJ2-7; 7 bases are shared with TRBD1. J lost 6 bases, V lost 3 bases, and 14 bases had no gene match. The CDR3 consists of 16 residues. CDR3 region: CASSLAPWKGAVEQYF. DNA of the CDR3: TGTGCCAGCAGTTTGGCCCCTTGGAAGGGGGCGGTCGAGCAGTACTTC.

V and J are TRBV7-3 and TRBJ1-1; D call uncertain. Germline loops: CDR1 SGHTA, CDR2 FQGTGA. The CDR3 length is 14 residues. Trimming cost V 2 bases and J 3 bases, with 10 bases left between them. CDR3 region: CASSLSPVDTEAFF. The CDR3, as DNA: TGTGCCAGCAGCTTATCCCCGGTGGACACTGAAGCTTTCTTT. The variable domain in full, completed from reference TRBV7-3 and TRBJ1-1, reads GAGVSQTPSNKVTEKGKYVELRCDPISGHTALYWYRQSLGQGPEFLIYFQGTGAADDSGLPNDRFFAVRPEGSVSTLKIQRTERGDSAVYLCASSLSPVDTEAFFGQGTRLTVV.

The rearrangement uses TRBV12-3 or TRBV12-4 and TRBJ2-3, with D unclear. The CDR3 totals 13 residues. The germline V and J ends were trimmed by 3 bases and 6 bases, with 10 bases remaining between them. The CDR3 is CASSLNHVDTQYF. CDR3 nucleotide sequence: TGTGCCAGCAGTTTGAATCACGTGGATACGCAGTATTTT.

The V gene is TRBV12-3 or TRBV12-4, the J gene TRBJ2-2, with D tentatively TRBD1 (6 bases). CDR3 size: 14 residues. Trimming removed 8 bases from V and 1 base from J, with 11 bases in between. The CDR3: CASYSTGNTGELFF. The DNA of the CDR3 is TGTGCCAGCTATTCGACAGGGAACACCGGGGAGCTGTTTTTT.

The CDR3 DNA follows: TGTGCCAGCAGCCTAGCGGGAGGTGAGCAGTTCTTC. Its translation is CASSLAGGEQFF. The V gene is TRBV3-1, the J gene TRBJ2-1; 10 bases agree with TRBD2. The V gene's germline CDR1 is LGHDT and CDR2 YNNKEL (reference sequence). CDR3 length equals 12 residues. J gave up 9 bases and V 4 bases, and 0 bases lay outside the gene matches.

This clonotype has just a few counts. This chain uses TRBV12-3 or TRBV12-4 with TRBJ1-1; the D gene is possibly TRBD1 (5 bases). The length of the CDR3 is 12 residues. V gave up 2 bases and J gave up 8 bases, with 9 bases separating them. In DNA, the CDR3 is TGTGCCAGCAGTTTAATGGGACGCGAAGCTTTCTTT. Its protein is CASSLMGREAFF.

This clonotype was seen repeatedly, ten times or more. The CDR3 bases are TGTGCCAGCAGGAAGCAGGGACAGGGGGCGTGGGTGAGTGAGCAGTTCTTC. This encodes CASRKQGQGAWVSEQFF. This chain uses TRBV28 with TRBJ2-1, with 12 positions matching TRBD1. Germline V gene lookup returns CDR1 MDHEN and CDR2 SYDVKM. The V gene end was trimmed by 6 bases and the J gene end by 9 bases; junction bases not matched to a gene: 15. This CDR3 spans 17 amino acids. Full variable domain (outside the CDR3, taken from reference TRBV28 and TRBJ2-1): DVKVTQSSRYLVKRTGEKVFLECVQDMDHENMFWYRQDPGLGLRLIYFSYDVKMKEKGDIPEGYSVSREKKERFSLILESASTNQTSMYLCASRKQGQGAWVSEQFFGPGTRLTVL.

This clonotype was seen only a few times. The chain combines TRBV28 with TRBJ2-3; 13 bases match TRBD2. The germline gives CDR1 MDHEN, CDR2 SYDVKM. The junction had 4 bases not matched to a gene; V was cut back by 6 bases and J by 7 bases. The CDR3 is 14 amino acids. CDR3 in DNA: TGTGCCAGCAGACCGGGACTAGCGGGAAATACGCAGTATTTT. It is translated as CASRPGLAGNTQYF.

This clonotype was counted only a few times. The V and J genes are TRBV7-2 and TRBJ2-5; perhaps TRBD2 as D (5 bases). The V end was cut by 4 bases, the J end by 1 base, with 13 bases between. Germline loops: CDR1 SGHTA, CDR2 FQGNSA. The CDR3 contains 15 residues. The DNA of the CDR3 is TGTGCCAGCAGCTCCTGGCGCGGGCTCCAAGAGACCCAGTACTTC. Translation gives CASSSWRGLQETQYF.

This clonotype was detected ten times or more. The chain carries TRBV20-1 and TRBJ2-7, with D possibly TRBD2 on 6 matching bases. The germline V gene has CDR1 DFQATT and CDR2 SNEGSKA (reference sequence). CDR3 length: 14 amino acids. Trimming took off 4 bases at V and 5 bases at J, with 18 bases between the two ends. CDR3 coding DNA: TGCAGTGCTACCCTCGGGGGTCCTAAGGACGAGCAGTACTTC. This encodes CSATLGGPKDEQYF.

The chain carries TRBV2 and TRBJ2-1, with 8 bases matching TRBD2. V lost 4 bases to trimming and J lost 5 bases; unmatched junction nucleotides: 4. The CDR3 is 14 residues long. Germline CDR1 reads SNHLY; CDR2 reads FYNNEI. The CDR3 is CASSALAEHNEQFF. CDR3 nucleotides: TGTGCCAGCAGTGCACTAGCGGAGCACAATGAGCAGTTCTTC.

The gene calls are TRBV28 and TRBJ1-2; D gene uncertain. CDR3 size: 14 residues. Germline-derived CDR1 and CDR2 are MDHEN and SYDVKM. Trimming took 3 bases from V and 0 from J, leaving 8 bases between them. Here the CDR3 DNA reads TGTGCCAGCAGTTTGACCAGGTCTAACTATGGCTACACCTTC. Encoded protein: CASSLTRSNYGYTF.

A note on this clonotype: An end of the junction differs from the germline gene, which may be a read error. The chain employs TRBV10-3 and TRBJ2-1; unclear D gene. Germline CDR1 reads ENHRY; CDR2 reads SYGVKD. This CDR3 region has 10 residues. The CDR3 protein is CAISEGRLVW. CDR3 DNA: TGTGCCATCAGTGAGGGAAGACTGGTATGG.

The chain joins TRBV4-3 to TRBJ2-1; D possibly uses TRBD1 or TRBD2 (5 bases each). Germline lookup yields CDR1 LGHNA and CDR2 YSLEER. V lost 0 bases and J lost 6, with 9 bases in between. CDR3 size: 14 residues. CDR3 sequence reads: CASSQERDLNEQFF. DNA of the CDR3: TGCGCCAGCAGCCAAGAACGGGACCTCAATGAGCAGTTCTTC.

This clonotype was detected a few times. The chain joins TRBV28 to TRBJ2-1; a possible D gene is TRBD2 (6 bases). Germline V CDR1 and CDR2: MDHEN, SYDVKM. V was pared by 4 bases and J by 6 bases, with 16 bases between. The CDR3 runs 15 residues. CDR3 sequence: CASSSTSWTANEQFF. CDR3 nucleotide sequence: TGTGCCAGCAGTTCAACTAGCTGGACGGCCAATGAGCAGTTCTTC.

In DNA, the CDR3 is TGTGCCAGCGGGAGTGGGGCAGATACGCAGTATTTT. Its translation: CASGSGADTQYF. This rearrangement joins TRBV12-3 or TRBV12-4 to TRBJ2-3; possibly TRBD2 for D (5 bases). The V end lost 8 bases, the J end lost 4 bases, and 10 bases lay between the germline ends. The CDR3 loop spans 12 amino acids.

The chain links TRBV7-2 to TRBJ2-4; D ambiguous. From germline, CDR1 is SGHTA and CDR2 FQGNSA. There are 12 residues in the CDR3. The V and J ends lost 2 bases and 7 bases respectively, with 6 bases between them. The CDR3 region is CASSLYGNIQYF. The CDR3 DNA sequence: TGTGCCAGCAGCTTATACGGGAACATTCAGTACTTC.

Turning to this clonotype: At one end, the junction sequence differs from germline, possibly due to a read error. V is TRBV2 and J is TRBJ1-1; 10 bases align to TRBD1. This CDR3 comprises 15 residues. Germline-derived CDR1 and CDR2 are SNHLY and FYNNEI. As DNA, the CDR3 is TGTGTCAGCAGAGTCAGGACAGGGGGTAGCACTGAAGCTTTCTTT. Translation: CVSRVRTGGSTEAFF.

The J gene is TRBJ1-1, the V gene TRBV25-1; D gene unclear. CDR1 is MGHDK, CDR2 SYGVNS, per germline. The CDR3 length is 16 residues. Trimming took 1 base from V and 3 from J, leaving 15 bases between them. CDR3 amino acids: CASSEFIPGIDTEAFF. CDR3 nucleotides: TGTGCCAGCAGTGAATTTATTCCGGGTATAGACACTGAAGCTTTCTTT.

This chain joins TRBV20-1 and TRBJ1-6; D remains ambiguous. V was trimmed by 4 bases and J by 8 bases, leaving 12 bases between them. This CDR3 region has 13 residues. Per germline, CDR1 DFQATT and CDR2 SNEGSKA (reference sequence). The DNA for the CDR3 is TGCAGTGCTACTGAGGACGAGTATTCACCCCTCCACTTT. Protein product: CSATEDEYSPLHF.

This clonotype was seen a handful of times. The rearrangement links TRBV27 to TRBJ1-2, with 10 bases that match TRBD1. CDR1 is MNHEY, CDR2 SMNVEV, per germline (reference sequence). With 0 bases clipped from V and 5 bases from J, the junction kept 6 bases outside the gene matches. CDR3 length equals 16 residues. The CDR3 protein is CASSLSLGQGEYGYTF. The CDR3 DNA reads TGTGCCAGCAGTTTATCGTTAGGACAGGGGGAGTATGGCTACACCTTC.

The chain carries TRBV29-1 and TRBJ2-7; D might be TRBD2 (6 bases). The CDR3 is 12 amino acids. Germline V gene sequence: CDR1 SQVTM, CDR2 ANQGSEA. V dropped 3 bases and J dropped 3 bases, with 9 bases sitting between them. The CDR3 DNA sequence: TGCAGCGTTGAGGGGAGGTTCTACGAGCAGTACTTC. Translated: CSVEGRFYEQYF.

The rearrangement joins TRBV20-1 to TRBJ1-6; D is ambiguous. Germline V gene sequence: CDR1 DFQATT, CDR2 SNEGSKA (reference sequence). The CDR3 sequence is 13 residues long. V lost 6 bases to trimming and J lost 8 bases, with 14 bases between them. CDR3 DNA sequence: TGCAGTGCCCCCCGGGCTGGCGATTCACCCCTCCACTTT. This translates into CSAPRAGDSPLHF.

The genes are TRBV7-9 and TRBJ1-1, with D possibly matching TRBD1 (5 bases). The CDR3 sequence is 17 residues long. V was clipped by 4 bases and J by 5 bases, with 23 bases between them. Per germline, CDR1 SEHNR and CDR2 FQNEAQ (reference sequence). CDR3 nucleotides: TGTGCCAGCAGCTCCCCGCCTAGTGTCCGGGGGTGGACTGAAGCTTTCTTT. Amino acid sequence: CASSSPPSVRGWTEAFF. Full variable domain (rest looked up from reference TRBV7-9 and TRBJ1-1): DTGVSQNPRHKITKRGQNVTFRCDPISEHNRLYWYRQTLGQGPEFLTYFQNEAQLEKSRLLSDRFSAERPKGSFSTLEIQRTEQGDSAMYLCASSSPPSVRGWTEAFFGQGTRLTVV.

The sample holds a few counts of this clonotype. The chain has TRBV7-9 and TRBJ2-7; no firm D call. CDR1 is SEHNR and CDR2 is FQNEAQ in the germline V gene (reference sequence). Trimming stripped 2 bases from V and 2 bases from J, with 4 bases between. The CDR3 length is 12 residues. The CDR3 sequence: CASSLRTYEQYF. CDR3 nucleotides: TGTGCCAGCAGCTTAAGGACCTACGAGCAGTACTTC.

This clonotype was detected a few times. CDR3 nucleotides: TGTGCCAGCAGTTACTCGGATGGCTACACCTTC. Protein product: CASSYSDGYTF. The rearrangement joins TRBV6-6 to TRBJ1-2; D uncertain. The length of the CDR3 is 11 residues. Trimming removed 0 bases from V and 6 bases from J, with 2 bases in between. Germline CDR1 MNHNY, CDR2 SVGAGI (reference sequence).

The V gene is TRBV11-2, the J gene TRBJ1-6; unclear D gene. V lost 4 bases and J 7 bases, leaving 5 bases between the germline ends. This CDR3 is built from 12 residues. Germline CDR1 SGHAT, CDR2 FQNNGV. The DNA for the CDR3 is TGTGCCAGCAGCTACAGCAATTCACCCCTCCACTTT. Protein: CASSYSNSPLHF.

This clonotype was observed at least ten times. The V call is TRBV6-6, the J call TRBJ2-7; D ambiguous. Trimming took off 2 bases at V and 1 base at J, with 3 bases between the two ends. The length of the CDR3 is 12 residues. CDR1 is MNHNY and CDR2 is SVGAGI in the germline V gene (reference sequence). CDR3 nucleotides: TGTGCCAGCAGTTACAGATCCTACGAGCAGTACTTC. Its translation: CASSYRSYEQYF.